Presented here are 28 T cell receptor beta chains from one specimen sequenced in a study of cytomegalovirus exposure and HLA in healthy donors. The PCR had 60 Vbeta and 13 Jbeta primers. Sequencing was performed with immunoSEQ multiplex PCR; in TCRdb, only in-frame clones are kept and a portion is missing. The data contain 150,000 to 200,000 clones, roughly 90% of them singletons. The sequenced sample consisted of PBMCs. The receptors originated from a girl younger than two in good health and CMV-seronegative.

The rearrangement uses TRBV10-3 and TRBJ2-7; 12 bases match TRBD2. CDR1 is ENHRY and CDR2 is SYGVKD in the germline V gene. Trimming took 4 bases from V and 2 from J; bases not matched to a gene: 3. The CDR3 spans 15 residues. CDR3 nucleotide sequence: TGTGCCATCAGTGGGCTAGCGGGAGGGCCCTACGAGCAGTACTTC. Translation gives CAISGLAGGPYEQYF.

J is TRBJ2-5 and V is TRBV5-1, with D possibly matching TRBD1 (6 bases). Germline CDR1 is SGHRS and CDR2 is YFSETQ. The CDR3 extends over 15 amino acids. Between the trimmed V and J ends, which lost 4 bases and 3 bases, there was a span of 16 bases. The CDR3 bases are TGCGCCAGCAGCCCAGGGGCCGGTGGCGAAGAGACCCAGTACTTC. Protein product: CASSPGAGGEETQYF.

The chain joins TRBV5-1 to TRBJ2-7; 8 bases are a match to TRBD2. The CDR3 runs to 14 residues. Unmatched junction bases numbered 6, after V lost 4 bases and J lost 3 bases. Germline loops: CDR1 SGHRS, CDR2 YFSETQ. The CDR3 nucleotides read TGCGCCAGCAGCGCCGGACTAGCTTACTACGAGCAGTACTTC. Its protein product is CASSAGLAYYEQYF.

Only one count was recorded for this clone. This chain joins TRBV27 and TRBJ2-1, with TRBD2 matching 12 bases. With V trimmed by 6 bases and J by 7 bases, 7 bases remained unmatched. CDR3 length: 15 amino acids. CDR1 is MNHEY, CDR2 SMNVEV, per germline (reference sequence). The CDR3: CASRTSGRYENEQFF. CDR3 in DNA: TGTGCCAGCAGGACTAGCGGGAGATATGAAAATGAGCAGTTCTTC.

The chain uses TRBV4-1 and TRBJ2-1, with 10 bases fitting TRBD2. The ends lost 0 bases at V and 8 bases at J; junction bases unmatched: 7. Per the germline V gene, CDR1 is MGHRA and CDR2 is YSYEKL. This CDR3 contains 16 residues. CDR3 DNA sequence: TGCGCCAGCAGCCAAGATACGAGCGGGGGGGCCCATGAGCAGTTCTTC. It specifies CASSQDTSGGAHEQFF.

V usage is TRBV10-2 and J usage is TRBJ1-1, with TRBD1 as a possible D gene (6 bases). Per germline, CDR1 WSHSY and CDR2 SAAADI. The CDR3 has 13 amino acids. Trimming removed 5 bases from V and 3 bases from J, with 10 bases in between. CDR3 region: CASSFKGDTEAFF. The DNA for the CDR3 is TGCGCCAGCAGTTTCAAGGGGGACACTGAAGCTTTCTTT.

This clone was detected only once. The chain employs TRBV19 and TRBJ2-1, with D possibly TRBD2 on 5 matching bases. The CDR3 covers 13 residues. In germline, CDR1 is LNHDA, CDR2 SQIVND (reference sequence). V was pared by 5 bases and J by 7 bases, with 12 bases between. This chain's CDR3 is CASSLSSRNEQFF. Here the CDR3 DNA reads TGTGCCAGTAGTCTTTCTAGCCGAAATGAGCAGTTCTTC.

CDR3 coding DNA: TGCGCCAGCAGCCACCGGGACTCCACCTACGAGCAGTACTTC. Amino acids: CASSHRDSTYEQYF. The chain links TRBV4-1 to TRBJ2-7, with D possibly being TRBD2 (6 bases). The germline gives CDR1 MGHRA, CDR2 YSYEKL. CDR3 size: 14 residues. Trimming took 3 bases from V and 2 from J, leaving 11 bases between them.

The rearrangement uses TRBV7-9 and TRBJ2-2, with 16 nucleotides matching TRBD2. Germline CDR1 and CDR2: SEHNR and FQNEAQ (reference sequence). Unmatched junction bases numbered 7, after V lost 5 bases and J lost 4 bases. The CDR3 totals 18 residues. CDR3 bases: TGTGCCAGCAGCCCGGGACTAGCGGGGGGGCCTATCACCGGGGAGCTGTTTTTT. Protein: CASSPGLAGGPITGELFF.

The rearrangement links TRBV29-1 to TRBJ2-1; 12 nucleotides agree with TRBD2. CDR1 is SQVTM and CDR2 is ANQGSEA in the germline V gene. The CDR3 spans 16 residues. V lost 3 bases and J lost 8; bases outside the gene matches: 11. The CDR3 DNA sequence: TGCAGCGTTGACCGTGCTCGACTAGCGGGAGTCTATGAGCAGTTCTTC. It yields the protein CSVDRARLAGVYEQFF.

V usage is TRBV6-5 and J usage is TRBJ1-2; D is unresolved. The V gene lost 4 bases and the J gene lost 0 bases, with 12 bases spanning the gap. The CDR3 length is 15 residues. CDR1 is MNHEY, CDR2 SVGAGI, per germline. The CDR3 nucleotides read TGTGCCAGCAGTTCCTTGTCTACGGCTAACTATGGCTACACCTTC. Translated: CASSSLSTANYGYTF.

The V call is TRBV11-2, the J call TRBJ2-2, with D uncertain. The CDR3 runs to 13 residues. V was pared by 5 bases and J by 2 bases, with 6 bases between. Germline-derived CDR1 and CDR2 are SGHAT and FQNNGV. CDR3 in DNA: TGTGCCAGCAGCCCGAGAAACACCGGGGAGCTGTTTTTT. Its protein is CASSPRNTGELFF.

V gene TRBV9 combines with J gene TRBJ1-1; the match to TRBD1 covers 7 bases. The germline V gene encodes CDR1 SGDLS and CDR2 YYNGEE. V lost 3 bases to trimming and J lost 4 bases; unmatched junction nucleotides: 12. The CDR3 runs to 16 residues. The CDR3 bases are TGTGCCAGCAGCGCACGAAGGGACAGTGGTATCACTGAAGCTTTCTTT. It translates to CASSARRDSGITEAFF.

The V gene is TRBV7-9, the J gene TRBJ2-1; 7 bases are shared with TRBD1. CDR3 length: 13 residues. Germline CDR1 reads SEHNR; CDR2 reads FQNEAQ (reference sequence). The trim removed 4 bases at V and 5 bases at J, leaving 2 bases unmatched. As DNA, the CDR3 is TGTGCCAGCAGCTACGACAGGGACAATGAGCAGTTCTTC. It translates to CASSYDRDNEQFF.

V gene TRBV6-1 combines with J gene TRBJ2-2; D remains ambiguous. This CDR3 has 13 amino acids. V was shortened by 8 bases and J by 5 bases, with 12 bases between the two germline ends. The germline V gene encodes CDR1 MNHNS and CDR2 SASEGT. Here the CDR3 reads CASALIETGELFF. CDR3 in DNA: TGTGCCAGCGCCCTAATAGAGACCGGGGAGCTGTTTTTT.

The rearrangement uses TRBV6-5 and TRBJ1-5; D perhaps matches TRBD1 (6 bases). This CDR3 has 16 amino acids. Trimming took 8 bases from V and 6 from J, leaving 23 bases between them. Germline assignment: CDR1 MNHEY and CDR2 SVGAGI. The CDR3 coding sequence is TGTGCCAGCCGTTGGGGGCCTCTCGTACAGGGTCAGCCCCAGCATTTT. Residues: CASRWGPLVQGQPQHF.

This chain joins TRBV7-8 and TRBJ2-2; 8 nucleotides agree with TRBD2. CDR1 and CDR2 from the germline V gene are SGHVS and FQNEAQ. Losses at the gene ends were 5 bases for V and 8 bases for J; bases not matched to a gene: 7. The CDR3 extends over 14 amino acids. Here the CDR3 DNA reads TGTGCCAGCAGCCCACCGGGACTAGGGGGGGAGCTGTTTTTT. Its protein product is CASSPPGLGGELFF.

V and J are TRBV15 and TRBJ2-3; 9 bases map to TRBD1. V was pared by 3 bases and J by 2 bases, with 3 bases of the junction left unmatched. Germline V gene lookup returns CDR1 LNHNV and CDR2 YYDKDF (reference sequence). The CDR3 has 15 amino acids. CDR3 in DNA: TGTGCCACCAGCAGCCGGGACAGGGCCACAGATACGCAGTATTTT. It translates to CATSSRDRATDTQYF.

This clone was picked up one time. The V call is TRBV7-2, the J call TRBJ2-5, with TRBD2 identical over 8 bases. The J call may be mistaken, given a closer DNA end match to TRBJ2-7. CDR3 length: 14 amino acids. Looked up from germline, CDR1 is SGHTA and CDR2 is FQGNSA. The CDR3 sequence: CASSPVREVYEQYF. DNA for the CDR3: TGTGCCAGCAGCCCCGTGCGGGAGGTCTACGAGCAGTACTTC.

This chain connects TRBV10-1 to TRBJ1-6, with D tentatively TRBD1 (6 bases). Trimming cost V 3 bases and J 9 bases, with 12 bases left between them. Germline-derived CDR1 and CDR2 are WNHNN and SYGVQD (reference sequence). This CDR3 spans 14 amino acids. CDR3 in amino acids: CASSDGGGSSPLHF. CDR3 DNA: TGCGCCAGCAGTGATGGGGGCGGCAGTTCACCCCTCCACTTT.

V is TRBV6-5 and J is TRBJ2-2, with D unclear. V lost 6 bases and J 5 bases, leaving 10 bases between the germline ends. There are 13 residues in the CDR3. CDR1 is MNHEY, CDR2 SVGAGI, per germline. The CDR3 nucleotides read TGTGCCAGCAGGCCCGACATGACCGGGGAGCTGTTTTTT. Translating it yields CASRPDMTGELFF.

This clone appeared once. V and J are TRBV4-2 and TRBJ2-5, with 7 bases fitting TRBD2. The length of the CDR3 is 17 residues. The V and J ends lost 0 bases and 7 bases, in that order; junction bases with no gene match: 14. Germline values: CDR1 LGHNA, CDR2 YNFKEQ. CDR3 sequence: CASSQEGSGLAAGTQYF. In DNA, the CDR3 is TGTGCCAGCAGCCAAGAAGGGTCAGGGCTAGCGGCCGGGACCCAGTACTTC.

The rearrangement links TRBV30 to TRBJ1-6, with a tentative D call TRBD1 (6 bases). Per the germline V gene, CDR1 is GTSNPN and CDR2 is SVGIG (reference sequence). The CDR3 covers 12 residues. V was trimmed by 7 bases and J by 6 bases, leaving 10 bases between them. CDR3: CAYHRVNSPLHF. The DNA of the CDR3 is TGTGCCTACCACAGGGTTAATTCACCCCTCCACTTT.

This chain uses TRBV5-1 with TRBJ2-7, with TRBD1 as a possible D gene (6 bases). Germline V lookup: CDR1 SGHRS, CDR2 YFSETQ. V was clipped by 0 bases and J by 6 bases, with 10 bases between them. The CDR3 covers 13 residues. The DNA of the CDR3 is TGCGCCAGCAGCTTGGCCACAGGGAGCGAGCAGTACTTC. Translation gives CASSLATGSEQYF.

The chain combines TRBV2 with TRBJ2-3; TRBD2 might be the D (5 bases). CDR1 SNHLY and CDR2 FYNNEI come from the germline V gene. The V end lost 7 bases, the J end lost 4 bases, and 12 bases lay between the germline ends. The CDR3 spans 13 residues. The chain's CDR3 is CASTGIGPDTQYF. CDR3 bases: TGTGCCAGCACGGGGATCGGTCCAGATACGCAGTATTTT.

The sample holds one count of this clone. The chain has TRBV6-6 and TRBJ1-2; no clear D gene. The CDR3 loop spans 15 amino acids. Trimming removed 1 base from V and 1 base from J, with 10 bases in between. CDR1 is MNHNY, CDR2 SVGAGI, per germline (reference sequence). The CDR3 sequence is CASSYYPQINYGYTF. The CDR3 bases are TGTGCCAGCAGTTACTATCCCCAGATTAACTATGGCTACACCTTC.

There are a few counts of this clone. CDR3 region: CASGGLVAETQYF. The CDR3 DNA follows: TGCGCCAGCGGGGGACTAGTGGCGGAGACCCAGTACTTC. The gene calls are TRBV5-1 and TRBJ2-5, with 8 bases lining up with TRBD2. With 7 bases clipped from V and 5 bases from J, the junction kept 7 bases outside the gene matches. There are 13 residues in the CDR3. From germline, CDR1 is SGHRS and CDR2 YFSETQ.

The rearrangement links TRBV2 to TRBJ2-5, with 8 bases lining up with TRBD2. CDR3 length: 15 amino acids. Trimming took 5 bases from V and 4 from J; bases not matched to a gene: 9. CDR1 and CDR2 (germline): SNHLY, FYNNEI. CDR3 residues: CASSQRSGGGETQYF. CDR3 in DNA: TGTGCCAGCAGTCAAAGGAGCGGGGGTGGAGAGACCCAGTACTTC.